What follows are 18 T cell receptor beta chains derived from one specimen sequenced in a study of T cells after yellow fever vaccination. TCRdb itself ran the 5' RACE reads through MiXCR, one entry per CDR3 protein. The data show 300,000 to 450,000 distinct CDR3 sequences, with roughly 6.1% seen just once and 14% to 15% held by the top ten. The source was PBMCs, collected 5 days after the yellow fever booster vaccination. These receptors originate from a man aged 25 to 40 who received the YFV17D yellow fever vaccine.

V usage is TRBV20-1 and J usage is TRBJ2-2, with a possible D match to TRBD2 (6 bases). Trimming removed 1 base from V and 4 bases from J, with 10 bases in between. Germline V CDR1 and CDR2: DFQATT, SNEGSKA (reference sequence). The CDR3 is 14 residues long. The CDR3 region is CSARALATTGELFF. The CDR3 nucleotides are TGCAGTGCTAGAGCCCTAGCGACCACCGGGGAGCTGTTTTTT.

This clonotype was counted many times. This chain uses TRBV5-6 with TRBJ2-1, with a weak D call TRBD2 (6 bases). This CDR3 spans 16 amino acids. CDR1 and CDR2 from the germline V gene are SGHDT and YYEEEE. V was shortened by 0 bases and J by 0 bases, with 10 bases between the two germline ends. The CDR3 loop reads CASSLEGGVSYNEQFF. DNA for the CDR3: TGTGCCAGCAGCTTGGAGGGCGGGGTCTCCTACAATGAGCAGTTCTTC.

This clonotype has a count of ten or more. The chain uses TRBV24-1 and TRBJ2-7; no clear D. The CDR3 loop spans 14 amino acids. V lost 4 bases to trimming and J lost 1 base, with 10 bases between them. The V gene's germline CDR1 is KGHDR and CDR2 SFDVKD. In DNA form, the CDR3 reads TGTGCCACCAGTGAGAGGACCAAATCCTACGAGCAGTACTTC. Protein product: CATSERTKSYEQYF.

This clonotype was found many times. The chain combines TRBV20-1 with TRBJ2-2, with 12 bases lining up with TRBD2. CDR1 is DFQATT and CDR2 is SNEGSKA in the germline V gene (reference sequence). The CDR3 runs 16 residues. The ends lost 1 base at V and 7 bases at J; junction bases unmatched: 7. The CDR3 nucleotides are TGCAGTGCTAGAGGACTAGCGGGAGCGTCGGACGGGGAGCTGTTTTTT. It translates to CSARGLAGASDGELFF.

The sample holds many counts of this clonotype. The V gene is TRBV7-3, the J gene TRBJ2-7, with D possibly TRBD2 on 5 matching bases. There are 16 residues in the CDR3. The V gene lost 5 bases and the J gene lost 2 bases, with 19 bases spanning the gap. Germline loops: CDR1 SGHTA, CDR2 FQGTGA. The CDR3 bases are TGTGCCAGCAGCGCCTCAGCGGTTGCGGGCGCCTACGAGCAGTACTTC. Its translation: CASSASAVAGAYEQYF.

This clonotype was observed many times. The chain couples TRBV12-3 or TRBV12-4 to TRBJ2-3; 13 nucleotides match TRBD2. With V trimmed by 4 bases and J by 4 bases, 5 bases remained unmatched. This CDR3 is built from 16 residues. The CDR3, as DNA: TGTGCCAGCAGTTCAGGACTAGCGGGAGTATCAGATACGCAGTATTTT. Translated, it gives CASSSGLAGVSDTQYF.

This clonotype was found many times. The CDR3 loop is CSAGITNSYEQYF. The CDR3 DNA sequence: TGCAGTGCTGGGATTACAAACTCCTACGAGCAGTACTTC. The chain carries TRBV20-1 and TRBJ2-7, with unresolved D. Trimming took 5 bases from V and 0 from J, leaving 11 bases between them. Germline loops: CDR1 DFQATT, CDR2 SNEGSKA (reference sequence). This CDR3 comprises 13 residues.

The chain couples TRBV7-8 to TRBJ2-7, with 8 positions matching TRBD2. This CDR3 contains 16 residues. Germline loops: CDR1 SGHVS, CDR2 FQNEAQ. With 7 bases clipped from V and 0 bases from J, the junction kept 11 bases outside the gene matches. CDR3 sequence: CASNPIHSGDSYEQYF. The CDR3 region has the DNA TGTGCCAGCAATCCAATCCATAGCGGGGACTCCTACGAGCAGTACTTC.

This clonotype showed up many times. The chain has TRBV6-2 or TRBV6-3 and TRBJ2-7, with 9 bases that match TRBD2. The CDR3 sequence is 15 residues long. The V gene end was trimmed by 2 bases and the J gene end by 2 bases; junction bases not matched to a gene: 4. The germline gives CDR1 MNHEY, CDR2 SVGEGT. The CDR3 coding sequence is TGTGCCAGCAGTTACGGTGCGGGAGGGACCTACGAGCAGTACTTC. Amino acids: CASSYGAGGTYEQYF.

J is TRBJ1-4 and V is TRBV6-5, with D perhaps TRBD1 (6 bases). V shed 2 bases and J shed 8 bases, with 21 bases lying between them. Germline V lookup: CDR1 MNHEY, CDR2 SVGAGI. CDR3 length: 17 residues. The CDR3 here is CASSYRPADSGREKLFF. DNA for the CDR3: TGTGCCAGCAGTTACCGGCCGGCGGACAGCGGCAGGGAAAAACTGTTTTTT.

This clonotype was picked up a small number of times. In nucleotides, the CDR3 is TGTGCCAGTAGTGACCTGGGGGAGCAGTACTTC. It yields the protein CASSDLGEQYF. The chain employs TRBV19 and TRBJ2-7; D unclear. The length of the CDR3 is 11 residues. The V gene lost 5 bases and the J gene lost 7 bases, with 9 bases spanning the gap. Germline V gene data show CDR1 as LNHDA and CDR2 as SQIVND (reference sequence).

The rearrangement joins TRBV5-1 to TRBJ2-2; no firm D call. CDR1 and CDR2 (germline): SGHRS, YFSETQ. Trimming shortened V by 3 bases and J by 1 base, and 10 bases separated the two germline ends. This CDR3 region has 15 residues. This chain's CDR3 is CASSWTGMNTGELFF. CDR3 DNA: TGCGCCAGCAGCTGGACGGGCATGAACACCGGGGAGCTGTTTTTT.

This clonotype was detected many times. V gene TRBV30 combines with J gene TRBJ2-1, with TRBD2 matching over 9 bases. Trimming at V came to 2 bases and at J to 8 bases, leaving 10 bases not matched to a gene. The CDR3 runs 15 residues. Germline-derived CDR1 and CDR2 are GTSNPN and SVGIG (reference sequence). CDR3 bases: TGTGCCTGGAGTTCCCCCCCCCGCGGGAGGGATGAGCAGTTCTTC. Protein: CAWSSPPRGRDEQFF.

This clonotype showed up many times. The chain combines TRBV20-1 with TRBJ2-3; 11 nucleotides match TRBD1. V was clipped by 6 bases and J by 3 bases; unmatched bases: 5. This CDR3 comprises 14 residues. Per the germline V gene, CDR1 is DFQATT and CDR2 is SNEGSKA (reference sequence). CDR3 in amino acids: CSADGQGATDTQYF. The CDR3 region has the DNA TGCAGTGCCGACGGACAGGGGGCGACAGATACGCAGTATTTT.

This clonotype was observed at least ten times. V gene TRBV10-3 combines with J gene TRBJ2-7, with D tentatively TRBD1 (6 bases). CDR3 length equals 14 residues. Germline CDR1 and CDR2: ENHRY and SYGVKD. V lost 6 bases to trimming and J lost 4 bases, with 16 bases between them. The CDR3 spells CAISLAETGYEQYF. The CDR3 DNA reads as TGTGCCATCAGCCTAGCAGAAACAGGGTACGAGCAGTACTTC.

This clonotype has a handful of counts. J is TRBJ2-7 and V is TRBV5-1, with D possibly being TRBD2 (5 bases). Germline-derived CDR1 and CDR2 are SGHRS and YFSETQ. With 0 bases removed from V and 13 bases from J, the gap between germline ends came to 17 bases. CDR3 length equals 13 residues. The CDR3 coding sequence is TGCGCCAGCAGCTTGGGTACGACTAACTCTAATTACTTC. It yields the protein CASSLGTTNSNYF.

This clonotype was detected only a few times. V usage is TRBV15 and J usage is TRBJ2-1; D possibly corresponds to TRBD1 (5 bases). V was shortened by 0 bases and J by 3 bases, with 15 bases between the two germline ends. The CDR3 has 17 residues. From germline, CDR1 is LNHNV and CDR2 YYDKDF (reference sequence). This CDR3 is CATSRDQGGSNYNEQFF. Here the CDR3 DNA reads TGTGCCACCAGCAGAGATCAGGGTGGATCTAACTACAATGAGCAGTTCTTC.

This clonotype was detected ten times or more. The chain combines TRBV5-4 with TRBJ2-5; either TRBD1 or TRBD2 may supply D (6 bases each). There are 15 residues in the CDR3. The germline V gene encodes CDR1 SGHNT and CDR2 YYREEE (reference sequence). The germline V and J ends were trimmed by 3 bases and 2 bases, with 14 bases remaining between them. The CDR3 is CASSSAGQPQETQYF. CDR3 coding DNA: TGTGCCAGCAGCTCCGCGGGACAACCGCAAGAGACCCAGTACTTC.